This is a list of T cell receptor beta chains from one sample in a study of cytomegalovirus exposure and HLA in healthy donors. Assay used: immunoSEQ multiplex PCR; TCRdb lists only in-frame clones, some missing. The repertoire includes about 130,000 clones, roughly 74% of them detected once, and 4% to 4.5% sits in the top ten. The sample was PBMCs. The receptors stem from a woman between 50 and 59 years old in good health and CMV-seropositive. Both conserved end residues are part of each CDR3. D genes are given only for firm matches. Where a row states a size, it is once, few, many or the class of an expanded clone; other rows omit it.

14	TRBV28	.	TRBJ2-7	.	CASSLRQGSYEQYF	TGTGCCAGCAGTTTAAGGCAGGGTTCGTACGAGCAGTACTTC
14	TRBV6-4	TRBD2	TRBJ2-1	.	CASSDGGGAREQFF	TGTGCCAGCAGTGACGGCGGGGGGGCTAGGGAGCAGTTCTTC
12	TRBV6-5	.	TRBJ1-2	.	CASSVLNYGYTF	TGTGCCAGCAGTGTCCTTAACTATGGCTACACCTTC
17	TRBV4-3	.	TRBJ2-5	.	CASSQDEGLGQQETQYF	TGCGCCAGCAGCCAAGATGAAGGCTTGGGGCAGCAAGAGACCCAGTACTTC
15	TRBV5-6	.	TRBJ1-2	.	CASSLSAVVLRGYTF	TGTGCCAGCAGCTTGAGCGCAGTAGTATTGCGGGGCTACACCTTC
13	TRBV10-3	.	TRBJ2-2	.	CAISEANTGELFF	TGTGCCATCAGTGAAGCTAACACCGGGGAGCTGTTTTTT
15	TRBV5-4	.	TRBJ1-3	.	CASSSYERGGNTIYF	TGTGCCAGCAGCTCGTACGAAAGGGGTGGAAACACCATATATTTT
12	TRBV19	.	TRBJ1-2	.	CASRTGNYGYTF	TGTGCCAGCAGGACGGGAAACTATGGCTACACCTTC
14	TRBV5-1	.	TRBJ2-2	.	CASRPRDNTGELFF	TGCGCCAGCCGCCCCAGGGATAACACCGGGGAGCTGTTTTTT
12	TRBV7-2	.	TRBJ1-1	.	CASSPPGTEAFF	TGTGCCAGCAGCCCGCCGGGCACTGAAGCTTTCTTT
19	TRBV19	.	TRBJ2-5	once	CASSMSGLGGGGSGETQYF	TGTGCCAGTAGTATGAGTGGTTTAGGCGGAGGGGGCTCGGGGGAGACCCAGTACTTC
13	TRBV9	.	TRBJ1-2	.	CASSSRDRDGYTF	TGTGCCAGCAGCTCCCGAGACCGGGATGGCTACACCTTC
16	TRBV9	TRBD1	TRBJ2-1	.	CASSGPGQGAPNEQFF	TGTGCCAGCAGCGGTCCGGGACAGGGGGCGCCCAATGAGCAGTTCTTC
14	TRBV28	.	TRBJ1-2	.	CASSFLWGEGGYTF	TGTGCCAGCAGCTTTTTGTGGGGAGAAGGAGGCTACACCTTC
15	TRBV6-5	.	TRBJ2-7	.	CASRTSGMATYERYF	TGTGCCAGCAGAACCTCAGGGATGGCCACCTACGAGCGGTACTTC
16	TRBV9	TRBD1	TRBJ1-6	.	CASSEYAGQGDSPLHF	TGTGCCAGCAGCGAGTATGCGGGACAGGGGGATTCACCCCTCCACTTT
16	TRBV4-2	.	TRBJ2-5	.	CASTPGVSGIVETQYF	TGTGCCAGCACCCCGGGGGTTTCGGGGATTGTGGAGACCCAGTACTTC